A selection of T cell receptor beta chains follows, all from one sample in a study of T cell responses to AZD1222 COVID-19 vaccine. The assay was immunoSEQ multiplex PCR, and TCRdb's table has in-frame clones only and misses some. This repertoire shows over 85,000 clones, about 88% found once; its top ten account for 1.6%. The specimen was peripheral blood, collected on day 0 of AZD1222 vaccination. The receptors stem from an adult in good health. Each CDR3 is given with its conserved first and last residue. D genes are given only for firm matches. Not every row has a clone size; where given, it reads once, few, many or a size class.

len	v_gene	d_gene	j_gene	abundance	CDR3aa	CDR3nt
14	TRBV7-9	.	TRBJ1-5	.	CASSPEGGNQPQHF	TGTGCCAGCAGCCCCGAAGGGGGCAATCAGCCCCAGCATTTT
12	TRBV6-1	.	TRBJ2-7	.	CASSEAGAEQYF	TGTGCCAGCAGTGAAGCAGGGGCCGAGCAGTACTTC
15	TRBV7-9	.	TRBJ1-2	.	CASSLGSGLNYGYTF	TGTGCCAGCAGCTTAGGGTCAGGCCTTAACTATGGCTACACCTTC
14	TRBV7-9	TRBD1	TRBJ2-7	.	CASSLGTDSYEQYF	TGTGCCAGCAGCCTCGGGACAGACTCCTACGAGCAGTACTTC
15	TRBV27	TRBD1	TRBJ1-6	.	CASPDRGLANSPLHF	TGTGCCAGCCCCGACAGGGGCCTTGCCAATTCACCCCTCCACTTT
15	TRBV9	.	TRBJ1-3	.	CASSVERSSGNTIYF	TGTGCCAGCAGCGTAGAAAGGAGCTCTGGAAACACCATATATTTT
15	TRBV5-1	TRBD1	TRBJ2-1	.	CASSLGQGAYNEQFF	TGCGCCAGCAGCTTGGGGCAGGGGGCCTACAATGAGCAGTTCTTC
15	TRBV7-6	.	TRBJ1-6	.	CASSPQAGDGSPLHF	TGTGCCAGCAGCCCCCAGGCTGGGGATGGTTCACCCCTCCACTTT
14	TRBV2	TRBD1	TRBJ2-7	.	CASSGGTGAREQYF	TGTGCCAGCAGTGGGGGGACAGGGGCGCGTGAGCAGTACTTC
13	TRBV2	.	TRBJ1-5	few	CASSVWFNQPQHF	TGTGCCAGCAGTGTGTGGTTCAATCAGCCCCAGCATTTT
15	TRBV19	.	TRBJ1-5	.	CASSIIGGLKGPQHF	TGTGCCAGTAGTATAATCGGGGGCTTGAAGGGGCCCCAGCATTTT
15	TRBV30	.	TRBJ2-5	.	CAWSVQGTVQETQYF	TGTGCCTGGAGTGTACAGGGCACCGTACAAGAGACCCAGTACTTC
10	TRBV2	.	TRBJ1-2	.	CAGAAFGYTF	TGTGCCGGAGCAGCTTTCGGCTACACCTTC
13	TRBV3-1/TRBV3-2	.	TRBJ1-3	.	CASSGDPGNTIYF	TGTGCCAGCAGCGGGGACCCTGGAAACACCATATATTTT
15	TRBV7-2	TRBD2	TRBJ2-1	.	CASSPRGLVSNEQFF	TGTGCCAGCAGCCCCCGGGGACTAGTATCCAATGAGCAGTTCTTC
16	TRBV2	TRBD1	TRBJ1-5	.	CASSDRRDRGRRAQHF	TGTGCCAGCAGTGATCGTAGGGACAGGGGGCGCAGGGCCCAGCATTTT
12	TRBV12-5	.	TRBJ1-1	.	CASGLAHTEAFF	TGTGCTAGTGGTTTGGCCCACACTGAAGCTTTCTTT
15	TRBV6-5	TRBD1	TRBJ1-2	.	CASSYVGQGEYGYTF	TGTGCCAGCAGTTACGTTGGACAGGGGGAATACGGCTACACCTTC
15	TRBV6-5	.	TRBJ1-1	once	CASSPHPRGDTEAFF	TGTGCCAGCAGCCCCCATCCAAGGGGTGACACTGAAGCTTTCTTT
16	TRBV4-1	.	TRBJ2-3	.	CASSHGASSGTDTQYF	TGCGCCAGCAGCCATGGGGCTTCATCGGGCACAGATACGCAGTATTTT
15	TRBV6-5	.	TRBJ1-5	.	CATRGTFNSNQPQHF	TGTGCCACCCGCGGGACATTCAATAGCAATCAGCCCCAGCATTTT
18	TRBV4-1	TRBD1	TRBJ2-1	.	CASSQDGPGTGSYNEQFF	TGCGCCAGCAGCCAAGATGGTCCGGGGACAGGGTCGTACAATGAGCAGTTCTTC
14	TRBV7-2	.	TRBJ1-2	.	CASSFSQGNYGYTF	TGTGCCAGCAGCTTTAGTCAGGGAAACTATGGCTACACCTTC
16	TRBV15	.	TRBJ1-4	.	CATRPWGFGNNEKLFF	TGTGCCACCAGGCCCTGGGGATTTGGAAATAATGAAAAACTGTTTTTT
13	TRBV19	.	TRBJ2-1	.	CASSTLIGNEQFF	TGTGCCAGTAGTACCCTGATAGGCAATGAGCAGTTCTTC
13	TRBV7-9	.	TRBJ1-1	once	CASSGEQNTEAFF	TGTGCCAGCAGTGGAGAACAAAACACTGAAGCTTTCTTT
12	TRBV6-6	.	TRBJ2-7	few	CASSSGVQEQYF	TGTGCCAGCAGTTCGGGCGTACAGGAGCAGTACTTC
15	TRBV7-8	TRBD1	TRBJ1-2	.	CASSLQGETNYGYTF	TGTGCCAGCAGCTTACAGGGGGAAACCAACTATGGCTACACCTTC
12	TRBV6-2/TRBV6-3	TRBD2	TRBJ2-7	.	CASSQTSVEQYF	TGTGCCAGCAGTCAGACTAGCGTCGAGCAGTACTTC
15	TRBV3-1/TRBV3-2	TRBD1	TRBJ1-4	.	CASSLLTGGTEKLFF	TGTGCCAGCAGCCTCTTGACAGGGGGCACTGAAAAACTGTTTTTT
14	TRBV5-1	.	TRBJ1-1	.	CASSLSPPNTEAFF	TGCGCCAGCAGCCTGAGCCCCCCGAACACTGAAGCTTTCTTT
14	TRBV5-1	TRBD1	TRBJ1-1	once	CASSQTGDSTEAFF	TGCGCCAGCAGTCAAACCGGGGACAGCACTGAAGCTTTCTTT
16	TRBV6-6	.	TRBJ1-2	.	CASSYSVSGANYGYTF	TGTGCCAGCAGTTACTCGGTTTCAGGAGCTAACTATGGCTACACCTTC
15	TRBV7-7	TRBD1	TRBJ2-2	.	CASSYRTGNTGELFF	TGTGCCAGCAGCTATAGGACAGGGAACACCGGGGAGCTGTTTTTT
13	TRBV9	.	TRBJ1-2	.	CASSVGQNYGYTF	TGTGCCAGCAGCGTAGGGCAGAACTATGGCTACACCTTC
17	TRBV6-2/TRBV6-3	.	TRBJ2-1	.	CASSPYPTGSSYNEQFF	TGTGCCAGCAGCCCCTACCCGACGGGGAGCTCCTACAATGAGCAGTTCTTC
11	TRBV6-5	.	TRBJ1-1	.	CASSTRLRAFF	TGTGCCAGCAGTACGAGGTTGAGAGCTTTCTTT
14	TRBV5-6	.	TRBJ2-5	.	CASSSVKGIETQYF	TGTGCCAGCAGCTCAGTTAAAGGAATAGAGACCCAGTACTTC
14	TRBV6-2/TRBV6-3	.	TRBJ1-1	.	CASSYSLWNTEAFF	TGTGCCAGCAGTTACTCGTTGTGGAACACTGAAGCTTTCTTT
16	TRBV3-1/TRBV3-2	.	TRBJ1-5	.	CASSQGGGFGNQPQHF	TGTGCCAGCAGCCAAGGAGGGGGATTTGGCAATCAGCCCCAGCATTTT
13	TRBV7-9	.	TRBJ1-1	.	CASIKQGAHEAFF	TGTGCCAGTATAAAGCAGGGCGCTCATGAAGCTTTCTTT
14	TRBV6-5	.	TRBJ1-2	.	CASSSPEVSRGYTF	TGTGCCAGCAGTTCCCCGGAAGTTTCGCGTGGCTACACCTTC
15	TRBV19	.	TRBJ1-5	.	CASSLATRGNQPQHF	TGTGCCAGTAGTCTCGCGACGCGGGGCAATCAGCCCCAGCATTTT
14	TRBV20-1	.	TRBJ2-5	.	CSASIRGSQETQYF	TGCAGTGCTAGTATTCGGGGGTCGCAAGAGACCCAGTACTTC
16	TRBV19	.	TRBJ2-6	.	CASIGGGEPGANVLTF	TGTGCCAGTATCGGTGGCGGGGAGCCTGGGGCCAACGTCCTGACTTTC
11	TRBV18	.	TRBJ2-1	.	CASSPLDEQFF	TGTGCCAGCTCACCATTAGATGAGCAGTTCTTC
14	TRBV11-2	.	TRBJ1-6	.	CASSLGTLNSPLHF	TGTGCCAGCAGCTTGGGGACACTCAATTCACCCCTCCACTTT
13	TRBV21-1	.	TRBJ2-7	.	CASRDSFSYEQYF	TGTGCCAGCCGGGACAGCTTCTCCTACGAGCAGTACTTC
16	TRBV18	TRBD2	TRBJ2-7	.	CASSHRTSGIDYEQYF	TGTGCCAGCTCACACCGGACTAGCGGGATAGACTACGAGCAGTACTTC
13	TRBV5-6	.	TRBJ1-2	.	CASSLERVYGYTF	TGTGCCAGCAGCTTGGAAAGGGTCTATGGCTACACCTTC
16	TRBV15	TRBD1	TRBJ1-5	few	CATSRDGTVSNQPQHF	TGTGCCACCAGCAGAGATGGGACAGTTAGCAATCAGCCCCAGCATTTT
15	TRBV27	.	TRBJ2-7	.	CASSSYPGPEDPQYF	TGTGCCAGCAGTTCCTACCCGGGGCCAGAGGATCCGCAGTACTTC
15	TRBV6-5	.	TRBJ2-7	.	CASSYSAGAPYEQYF	TGTGCCAGCAGTTACTCGGCCGGAGCCCCCTACGAGCAGTACTTC